The source of this T cell receptor (beta chain) is a study of cytomegalovirus exposure and HLA in healthy donors. J was trimmed by 1 base and V by 5 bases; bases with no gene match: 13. The CDR3 length is 19 residues. Germline V lookup: CDR1 SEHNR, CDR2 FQNEAQ (reference sequence). The PCR used 60 Vbeta and 13 Jbeta primers. Profiling relied on immunoSEQ multiplex PCR, and the TCRdb table lists in-frame clones only, not all of them. The table includes 160,000 or so clones, approximately 80% detected once. General study results and limits: Earlier results showed most TCR beta V segments being productive about 90% or about 30% of the time. According to the study, roughly 160 TCR beta chains were cytomegalovirus-associated. Using the classifier, cytomegalovirus status was reportedly diagnosed with high specificity and sensitivity.

On this clone itself: The antigen remains unidentified.

V usage is TRBV7-9 and J usage is TRBJ2-2, with 10 bases identical to TRBD1. This receptor was taken from a male donor in good health and CMV-seropositive. The specimen sequenced was PBMCs. The CDR3 nucleotides are TGTGCCAGCAGCCGACAGGGGGCGACCCTCTTACTGAACACCGGGGAGCTGTTTTTT. The encoded protein is CASSRQGATLLLNTGELFF.